These T cell receptor beta chains were read from a single sample in a study of blood T cell repertoires in COVID-19. The repertoire was sequenced with immunoSEQ multiplex PCR; TCRdb's copy has only in-frame clones and lacks some. The data contain about 29,000 clones, roughly 90% of them singletons. Sequencing was carried out using peripheral blood. The receptors derive from a human donor in a cohort sampled during active COVID-19. CDR3s include the opening cysteine and the closing phenylalanine or tryptophan. D genes are given only for firm matches. Part of the rows lack a size; the others show once, few, many or a class for expanded clones.

CDR3: CASSSKEGETQYF; DNA: TGTGCCAGCAGTTCCAAGGAGGGAGAGACCCAGTACTTC; D: .; J: TRBJ2-5; V: TRBV12-3/TRBV12-4; size: .
CDR3: CASSLVPQAETQYF; DNA: TGTGCCAGCAGCTTAGTCCCGCAGGCAGAGACCCAGTACTTC; D: .; J: TRBJ2-5; V: TRBV11-2; size: .
CDR3: CAPPPRAYEQYF; DNA: TGTGCCCCTCCCCCCAGGGCCTACGAGCAGTACTTC; D: .; J: TRBJ2-7; V: TRBV27; size: .
CDR3: CASSQGEWAEETQYF; DNA: TGTGCCAGCAGCCAAGGGGAGTGGGCTGAAGAGACCCAGTACTTC; D: .; J: TRBJ2-5; V: TRBV14; size: few
CDR3: CATSIATDTQYF; DNA: TGTGCCACCAGTATAGCCACAGATACGCAGTATTTT; D: .; J: TRBJ2-3; V: TRBV10-3; size: .
CDR3: CASSSPGTRSTDTQYF; DNA: TGTGCCAGCAGTTCGCCCGGGACACGTAGCACAGATACGCAGTATTTT; D: .; J: TRBJ2-3; V: TRBV28; size: .
CDR3: CASKRTGSGDTQYF; DNA: TGTGCCAGCAAACGGACAGGGAGCGGAGATACGCAGTATTTT; D: TRBD1; J: TRBJ2-3; V: TRBV6-5; size: .
CDR3: CASSLQGKNTEAFF; DNA: TGTGCCAGCAGCTTACAGGGGAAGAACACTGAAGCTTTCTTT; D: .; J: TRBJ1-1; V: TRBV7-3; size: .
CDR3: CASNLRGAPDTEAFF; DNA: TGTGCCAGCAACCTCCGCGGCGCCCCGGACACTGAAGCTTTCTTT; D: .; J: TRBJ1-1; V: TRBV3-1/TRBV3-2; size: .
CDR3: CASSLQAGAYEQYF; DNA: TGTGCCAGCAGTTTGCAAGCGGGGGCCTACGAGCAGTACTTC; D: TRBD2; J: TRBJ2-7; V: TRBV27; size: medium-sized
CDR3: CASSYSFQKDGYTF; DNA: TGTGCCAGCAGTTACTCGTTCCAGAAAGATGGCTACACCTTC; D: .; J: TRBJ1-2; V: TRBV6-5; size: .
CDR3: CASSERGAYRGGGYTF; DNA: TGTGCCAGCAGTGAAAGAGGAGCCTACAGGGGGGGAGGCTACACCTTC; D: TRBD1; J: TRBJ1-2; V: TRBV6-1; size: .
CDR3: CASSQGQGRYEKLFF; DNA: TGCGCCAGCAGCCAAGGACAAGGGAGATATGAAAAACTGTTTTTT; D: .; J: TRBJ1-4; V: TRBV4-1; size: .
CDR3: CASSPGGQDSYNEQFF; DNA: TGTGCCAGCAGCCCAGGGGGACAGGACTCCTACAATGAGCAGTTCTTC; D: TRBD1; J: TRBJ2-1; V: TRBV5-4; size: .
CDR3: CASSAPGLAGTYEQYF; DNA: TGTGCCAGCAGCGCCCCCGGACTAGCGGGGACCTACGAGCAGTACTTC; D: TRBD2; J: TRBJ2-7; V: TRBV7-9; size: .
CDR3: CASSARTDNTGELFF; DNA: TGTGCCAGCAGCGCCCGGACAGACAACACCGGGGAGCTGTTTTTT; D: .; J: TRBJ2-2; V: TRBV7-9; size: .